The clone carrying this TCR beta chain has only a few counts. Its antigen is undetermined. The record originates from a study of T-cell memory formation after mild COVID-19. Study-wide context: Largely donor-specific TCR clusters were found.

Findings and limits, study-wide: Later expanders leaned CD4+, whereas day 15 to 85 contracting clones were balanced CD4/CD8.

TCRdb passed the 5' RACE reads through MiXCR, listing each CDR3 protein once. In the table there are 300,000 or so distinct CDR3 sequences, 15% to 20% of which are singletons. V lost 0 bases to trimming and J lost 5 bases; unmatched junction nucleotides: 7. The CDR3 length is 16 residues. Germline V gene lookup returns CDR1 KGHDR and CDR2 SFDVKD. The sequence was obtained from a man in his late teens or twenties who had mild COVID-19 (a few samples of this study predate the infection). Cell type and time point are not known. The chain is built from TRBV24-1 and TRBJ2-5; 8 nucleotides line up with TRBD1. Sequences were obtained from PBMCs or a T cell subset sorted from them (not recorded which). The CDR3 coding sequence is TGTGCCACCAGTGATTTGAGGTGCAGGGGGCCTGAGACCCAGTACTTC. This codes for CATSDLRCRGPETQYF.